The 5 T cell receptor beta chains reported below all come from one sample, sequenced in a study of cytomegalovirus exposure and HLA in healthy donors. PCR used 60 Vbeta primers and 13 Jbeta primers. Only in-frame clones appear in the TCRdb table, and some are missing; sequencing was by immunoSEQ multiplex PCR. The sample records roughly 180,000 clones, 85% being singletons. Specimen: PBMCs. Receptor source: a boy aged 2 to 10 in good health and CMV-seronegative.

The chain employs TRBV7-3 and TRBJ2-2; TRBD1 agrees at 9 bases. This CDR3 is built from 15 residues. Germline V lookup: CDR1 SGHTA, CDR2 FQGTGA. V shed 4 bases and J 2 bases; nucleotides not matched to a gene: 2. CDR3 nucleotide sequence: TGTGCCAGCAGCTCGGGACAGGGTAACACCGGGGAGCTGTTTTTT. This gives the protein CASSSGQGNTGELFF.

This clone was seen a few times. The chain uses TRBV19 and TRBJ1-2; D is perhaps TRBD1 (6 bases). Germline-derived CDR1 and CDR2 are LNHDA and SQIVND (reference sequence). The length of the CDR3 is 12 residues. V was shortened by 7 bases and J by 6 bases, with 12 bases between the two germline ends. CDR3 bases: TGTGCCAGTACGAACAGGGCTGATGGCTACACCTTC. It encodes CASTNRADGYTF.

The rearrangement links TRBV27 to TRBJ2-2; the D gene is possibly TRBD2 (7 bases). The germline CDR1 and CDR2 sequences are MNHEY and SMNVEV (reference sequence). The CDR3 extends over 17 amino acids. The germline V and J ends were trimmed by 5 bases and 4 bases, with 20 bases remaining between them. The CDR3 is CASSNYRGAEGTGELFF. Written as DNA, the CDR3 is TGTGCCAGCAGTAACTATCGGGGGGCAGAGGGCACCGGGGAGCTGTTTTTT.

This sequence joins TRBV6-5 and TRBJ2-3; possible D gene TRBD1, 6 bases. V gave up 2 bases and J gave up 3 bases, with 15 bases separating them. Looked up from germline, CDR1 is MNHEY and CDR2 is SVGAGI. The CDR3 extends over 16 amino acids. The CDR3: CASSYLAGARTDTQYF. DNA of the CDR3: TGTGCCAGCAGTTACCTGGCAGGGGCGCGAACAGATACGCAGTATTTT.

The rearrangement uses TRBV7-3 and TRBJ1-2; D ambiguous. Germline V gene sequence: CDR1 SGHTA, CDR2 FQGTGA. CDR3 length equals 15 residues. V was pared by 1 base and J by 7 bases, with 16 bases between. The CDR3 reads CASSLKDGSRGGYTF. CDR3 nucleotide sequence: TGTGCCAGCAGCTTAAAAGACGGATCTCGGGGTGGCTACACCTTC.